This entry is about one T cell receptor (beta chain). What it recognizes is unknown. The sample belongs to a study of identical twins. Study-wide results and caveats: Modelling approaches yielded underestimates of out-of-frame TCR alpha sharing between monozygotic twins.

The donors were all healthy and Caucasian. With template switching, a universal primer site was added, and the cDNA carried unique molecular identifiers. TCRdb called the 5' RACE reads again in MiXCR, with one record for every CDR3 protein. Among hundreds of thousands of distinct CDR3 sequences listed, approximately 6% were seen once. The V gene end was trimmed by 0 bases and the J gene end by 4 bases; junction bases not matched to a gene: 6. Germline V gene lookup returns CDR1 MGHDK and CDR2 SYGVNS. CDR3 length equals 16 residues. This receptor was identified in a young man in good health. Sequencing input: naive T cells sorted from blood. The chain couples TRBV25-1 to TRBJ1-3; 7 bases align to TRBD1. The CDR3 loop is CASSEYGDRSGNTIYF. The CDR3 nucleotides read TGTGCCAGCAGTGAATATGGGGACAGATCAGGAAACACCATATATTTT. The full variable domain, completed using reference TRBV25-1 and TRBJ1-3, is EADIYQTPRYLVIGTGKKITLECSQTMGHDKMYWYQQDPGMELHLIHYSYGVNSTEKGDLSSESTVSRIRTEHFPLTLESARPSHTSQYLCASSEYGDRSGNTIYFGEGSWLTVV.